The 26 T cell receptor beta chains given below trace back to one sample, sequenced in a study of T cell responses to AZD1222 COVID-19 vaccine. Produced via immunoSEQ multiplex PCR; TCRdb's table is partial and in-frame only. The table includes under 100,000 clones, 70% to 90% detected once. The sample here was peripheral blood, taken on day 0 of AZD1222 vaccination. These receptors came from an adult in good health.

J is TRBJ2-1 and V is TRBV7-8; D is possibly TRBD1 (6 bases). Trimming removed 1 base at V and 2 bases at J, with 12 bases between. Germline V lookup: CDR1 SGHVS, CDR2 FQNEAQ. The CDR3 is made up of 16 amino acids. The CDR3 region is CASSLVRGITYNEQFF. DNA of the CDR3: TGTGCCAGCAGCTTAGTAAGGGGGATCACCTACAATGAGCAGTTCTTC.

The chain carries TRBV7-8 and TRBJ1-5; D is undetermined. This CDR3 is built from 16 residues. Germline V lookup: CDR1 SGHVS, CDR2 FQNEAQ. V was shortened by 1 base and J by 0 bases, with 10 bases between the two germline ends. The CDR3: CASSLDGLNSNQPQHF. As DNA, the CDR3 is TGTGCCAGCAGCTTAGATGGTCTTAATAGCAATCAGCCCCAGCATTTT.

The chain recombines TRBV19 with TRBJ1-2; 8 nucleotides match TRBD1. V was clipped by 7 bases and J by 7 bases; unmatched bases: 14. The CDR3 has 15 residues. From germline, CDR1 is LNHDA and CDR2 SQIVND (reference sequence). This CDR3 reads CASTRQGAIERGYTF. The CDR3 nucleotides read TGTGCCAGTACGCGCCAGGGGGCGATAGAACGTGGCTACACCTTC.

This clone appeared a single time. V gene TRBV5-4 combines with J gene TRBJ2-7; 11 bases are a match to TRBD2. V was clipped by 0 bases and J by 4 bases; unmatched bases: 6. The CDR3 runs to 16 residues. The germline CDR1 and CDR2 sequences are SGHNT and YYREEE (reference sequence). The CDR3 region has the DNA TGTGCCAGCAGCTTGGCCGGCCCTAGCGGGGGGTACGAGCAGTACTTC. Protein product: CASSLAGPSGGYEQYF.

This clone was found many times. The chain carries TRBV28 and TRBJ1-2; D is possibly TRBD1 (6 bases). The CDR3 has 15 residues. V lost 5 bases, J lost 3 bases, and 16 bases lay in between. The germline V gene has CDR1 MDHEN and CDR2 SYDVKM. The CDR3 sequence is CASSTPGGGDYGYTF. The CDR3, as DNA: TGTGCCAGCAGTACTCCCGGGGGGGGCGACTATGGCTACACCTTC.

The count of this clone is one. The gene calls are TRBV28 and TRBJ1-6, with D perhaps matching TRBD1 (6 bases). Trimming removed 7 bases from V and 8 bases from J, with 18 bases in between. The CDR3 contains 15 residues. Germline CDR1 reads MDHEN; CDR2 reads SYDVKM. In nucleotides, the CDR3 is TGTGCCAGCATGCTCGGGGGGCGTTTGGATTCACCCCTCCACTTT. It specifies CASMLGGRLDSPLHF. Full variable domain (rest looked up from reference TRBV28 and TRBJ1-6): DVKVTQSSRYLVKRTGEKVFLECVQDMDHENMFWYRQDPGLGLRLIYFSYDVKMKEKGDIPEGYSVSREKKERFSLILESASTNQTSMYLCASMLGGRLDSPLHFGNGTRLTVT.

J is TRBJ1-4 and V is TRBV7-9, with 8 bases aligning to TRBD1. There are 17 residues in the CDR3. The V and J ends lost 3 bases and 3 bases, in that order; junction bases with no gene match: 9. CDR1 is SEHNR, CDR2 FQNEAQ, per germline (reference sequence). The CDR3 sequence: CASSFLSGTGSNEKLFF. The CDR3 DNA reads TGTGCCAGCAGCTTCCTGTCCGGGACAGGTTCTAATGAAAAACTGTTTTTT.

This CDR3 is CASSSLDSGSGQPQHF. DNA for the CDR3: TGTGCCAGCAGCTCGCTGGATAGCGGTAGTGGTCAGCCCCAGCATTTT. The J gene is TRBJ1-5, the V gene TRBV4-2; D is unclear. Trimming left V 5 bases short and J 6 bases short, with 20 bases between. Germline loops: CDR1 LGHNA, CDR2 YNFKEQ. The CDR3 length is 16 residues.

The chain joins TRBV19 to TRBJ2-1, with D maybe TRBD2 (6 bases). Germline V CDR1 and CDR2: LNHDA, SQIVND (reference sequence). This CDR3 spans 13 amino acids. Trimming removed 2 bases at V and 9 bases at J, with 11 bases between. CDR3 coding DNA: TGTGCCAGTAGTATATTGGGGGGAGGTGAGCAGTTCTTC. This gives the protein CASSILGGGEQFF.

The chain is built from TRBV7-6 and TRBJ2-2; 8 bases align to TRBD1. With 5 bases clipped from V and 4 bases from J, the junction kept 6 bases outside the gene matches. Germline CDR1 reads SGHVS; CDR2 reads FNYEAQ. CDR3 length: 15 amino acids. CDR3 in DNA: TGTGCCAGCAGCCCGACAGGGGAACTCACCGGGGAGCTGTTTTTT. It specifies CASSPTGELTGELFF.

The V and J genes are TRBV7-9 and TRBJ2-3; D tentatively fits TRBD1 or TRBD2 (5 bases each). Germline CDR1 is SEHNR and CDR2 is FQNEAQ (reference sequence). Between the trimmed V and J ends, which lost 5 bases and 2 bases, there was a span of 17 bases. The CDR3 runs 16 residues. CDR3: CASSRDGDIHTDTQYF. CDR3 DNA: TGTGCCAGCAGCCGGGACGGGGATATACACACAGATACGCAGTATTTT.

This clone turned up a few times. The gene calls are TRBV27 and TRBJ1-5; D remains unclear. The CDR3 consists of 14 residues. The V gene's germline CDR1 is MNHEY and CDR2 SMNVEV (reference sequence). The V and J ends lost 5 bases and 0 bases respectively, with 8 bases between them. CDR3 DNA sequence: TGTGCCAGCAGTCGGACGGGTAGCAATCAGCCCCAGCATTTT. Amino acids: CASSRTGSNQPQHF.

The chain joins TRBV3-1 (or the pseudogene TRBV3-2) to TRBJ1-1, with 7 bases aligning to TRBD1. The CDR3 runs 15 residues. V shed 4 bases and J 4 bases; nucleotides not matched to a gene: 9. Germline assignment: CDR1 LGHDT and CDR2 YNNKEL (reference sequence). CDR3 coding DNA: TGTGCCAGCAGCCCCCGGGGGGACAGTCGCACTGAAGCTTTCTTT. The encoded protein is CASSPRGDSRTEAFF.

This rearrangement joins TRBV20-1 to TRBJ2-7; 7 nucleotides line up with TRBD2. The length of the CDR3 is 14 residues. The trim removed 3 bases at V and 4 bases at J, leaving 9 bases unmatched. The V gene's germline CDR1 is DFQATT and CDR2 SNEGSKA (reference sequence). CDR3 bases: TGCAGTGCTAGTGGGGGGGAGGTTGGGTACGAGCAGTACTTC. It translates to CSASGGEVGYEQYF.

This rearrangement joins TRBV7-9 to TRBJ2-7; TRBD1 matches 9 bases. The CDR3 contains 14 residues. V gave up 1 base and J gave up 9 bases; unmatched junction bases: 7. Germline values: CDR1 SEHNR, CDR2 FQNEAQ (reference sequence). This CDR3 reads CASSLDRGRMGQYF. CDR3 in DNA: TGTGCCAGCAGCTTAGACAGGGGGCGTATGGGGCAGTACTTC.

This clone was seen just once. The chain's CDR3 is CASSQGTGGIYGYTF. In nucleotides, the CDR3 is TGTGCCAGCAGCCAGGGGACAGGGGGAATTTATGGCTACACCTTC. The chain is built from TRBV3-1 (or the pseudogene TRBV3-2) and TRBJ1-2; 11 positions match TRBD1. V dropped 3 bases and J dropped 5; count of bases not matched to a gene: 5. Germline loops: CDR1 LGHDT, CDR2 YNNKEL (reference sequence). The CDR3 contains 15 residues.

The chain carries TRBV6-2 or TRBV6-3 and TRBJ1-5, with D unclear. V was pared by 2 bases and J by 0 bases, with 11 bases between. The CDR3 runs to 16 residues. Germline V gene data show CDR1 as MNHEY and CDR2 as SVGEGT. Written as DNA, the CDR3 is TGTGCCAGCAGTTACCGCCAGACTAGTAGCAATCAGCCCCAGCATTTT. Translated, it gives CASSYRQTSSNQPQHF.

The rearrangement joins TRBV9 to TRBJ1-2; D ambiguous. From germline, CDR1 is SGDLS and CDR2 YYNGEE. The CDR3 loop spans 13 amino acids. V gave up 2 bases and J gave up 4 bases, with 9 bases separating them. The CDR3 sequence is CASSVDSAYGYTF. The CDR3 nucleotides are TGTGCCAGCAGCGTCGACTCCGCCTATGGCTACACCTTC.

The J gene is TRBJ1-6, the V gene TRBV3-1 (or the pseudogene TRBV3-2); 7 bases fit TRBD1. After removal of 6 bases from V and 5 bases from J, the junction contained 4 bases not matched to a gene. CDR1 is LGHDT and CDR2 is YNNKEL in the germline V gene (reference sequence). This CDR3 has 14 amino acids. The CDR3 sequence is CASSHGTDNSPLHF. The CDR3 bases are TGTGCCAGCAGTCACGGGACAGATAATTCACCCCTCCACTTT.

J is TRBJ1-1 and V is TRBV5-1, with D possibly matching TRBD1 (5 bases). Per the germline V gene, CDR1 is SGHRS and CDR2 is YFSETQ. This CDR3 contains 12 residues. Between the trimmed V and J ends, which lost 4 bases and 4 bases, there was a span of 8 bases. The CDR3 DNA reads TGCGCCAGCAGCCAGGGAGGCACTGAAGCTTTCTTT. This encodes CASSQGGTEAFF.

The V gene is TRBV25-1, the J gene TRBJ2-4, with 10 positions matching TRBD1. CDR3 length equals 15 residues. Germline CDR1 and CDR2: MGHDK and SYGVNS. Trimming at V came to 5 bases and at J to 7 bases, leaving 8 bases not matched to a gene. The CDR3 loop reads CASSFYGTGVNIQYF. In DNA form, the CDR3 reads TGTGCCAGCAGTTTCTACGGGACAGGGGTTAACATTCAGTACTTC.

The chain joins TRBV9 to TRBJ1-3; TRBD1 matches at 7 bases. The germline V gene has CDR1 SGDLS and CDR2 YYNGEE. CDR3 size: 13 residues. V dropped 5 bases and J dropped 2; count of bases not matched to a gene: 1. The CDR3 here is CASSQGAGNTIYF. The CDR3 DNA follows: TGTGCCAGCAGTCAGGGGGCTGGAAACACCATATATTTT. The full variable domain, rest sourced from reference TRBV9 and TRBJ1-3, is DSGVTQTPKHLITATGQRVTLRCSPRSGDLSVYWYQQSLDQGLQFLIQYYNGEERAKGNILERFSAQQFPDLHSELNLSSLELGDSALYFCASSQGAGNTIYFGEGSWLTVV.

This rearrangement joins TRBV5-5 to TRBJ2-7, with D uncertain. Germline CDR1 reads SGHKS; CDR2 reads YYEKEE (reference sequence). Trimming cost V 4 bases and J 3 bases, with 11 bases left between them. The CDR3 extends over 13 amino acids. The CDR3 DNA follows: TGTGCCAGCAGCCGCACACCTAACTACGAGCAGTACTTC. Translated: CASSRTPNYEQYF.

The chain has TRBV30 and TRBJ1-5, with D maybe TRBD1 (6 bases). Germline CDR1 is GTSNPN and CDR2 is SVGIG (reference sequence). V was clipped by 0 bases and J by 9 bases, with 15 bases between them. The length of the CDR3 is 14 residues. DNA of the CDR3: TGTGCCTGGAGTGTACGACAGGCAACGTTGCCCCAGCATTTT. Translation: CAWSVRQATLPQHF.

This chain joins TRBV18 and TRBJ1-1; D remains unclear. This CDR3 is built from 16 residues. The V gene lost 4 bases and the J gene lost 0 bases, with 15 bases spanning the gap. Germline CDR1 is KGHSH and CDR2 is LQKENI. The CDR3 nucleotides read TGTGCCAGCTCACAAGATGTAATGCGGATGAACACTGAAGCTTTCTTT. Translated, it gives CASSQDVMRMNTEAFF.

V and J are TRBV19 and TRBJ1-1; no reliable D call. Germline CDR1 reads LNHDA; CDR2 reads SQIVND (reference sequence). The CDR3 totals 12 residues. V was cut by 7 bases and J by 0 bases, with 6 bases left in between. The CDR3 sequence is CASTRMNTEAFF. In DNA form, the CDR3 reads TGTGCCAGTACCAGAATGAACACTGAAGCTTTCTTT.